This T cell receptor beta chain appears in the sequencing data of a study of T cells after yellow fever vaccination. The CDR3 spans 15 residues. J lost 2 bases, V lost 6 bases, and 8 bases had no gene match. Germline V lookup: CDR1 DFQATT, CDR2 SNEGSKA (reference sequence). MiXCR, applied by TCRdb to the 5' RACE reads, yields one record per CDR3 protein. The repertoire holds 450,000 to 600,000 distinct CDR3 sequences, with about 15% as singletons. The sequences come from PBMCs, collected about 5 days after the first yellow fever vaccination. The V call is TRBV20-1, the J call TRBJ2-3; 10 bases are a match to TRBD2. This sequence originates from a man younger than 35 who received the YFV17D yellow fever vaccine. The CDR3 here is CSAGASGGPTDTQYF. CDR3 DNA sequence: TGCAGTGCGGGGGCTAGCGGGGGTCCCACAGATACGCAGTATTTT.